This entry concerns a single T cell receptor (beta chain). What it recognizes is unknown. The sequence runs out 3 residues before the end of the CDR3; the remainder is reconstructed from the germline J gene. The sample comes from a study of Tregs in tolerant kidney transplant recipients. General study points: Donor-specific Treg expansion exceeded global Treg expansion in tolerant patients, suggesting antigen drive. This study did not directly address biological reproducibility.

Per germline, CDR1 SGHRS and CDR2 YFSETQ. This CDR3 is 14 amino acids long. Between the trimmed V and J ends, which lost 3 bases and 6 bases, there was a span of 15 bases. Some clones are missing from TCRdb's copy, which holds only in-frame ones; the method was immunoSEQ multiplex PCR. Here the sample table reports 20,000 to 30,000 clones. The nonmyeloablative bone marrow transplants came from related graft donors, with transient mixed chimerism. Thawed PBMCs were FACS-sorted into unstimulated CD4+CD25+CD127- regulatory T cells, CD4+CD25- non-regulatory cells, CD4 and CD8 cells. Source: CD4+ T cells from blood (PBMCs), taken 6 months after the transplant. The V and J genes are TRBV5-1 and TRBJ1-1, with D perhaps TRBD1 (6 bases). The TCR sequence derives from a human patient who received a combined kidney and bone marrow transplant. The T cells may come from the graft donor. CDR3 sequence reads: CASSSAKGVPEAFF. The part of the CDR3 DNA that was read is TGCGCCAGCAGCTCGGCTAAGGGGGTGCCTGAA.